The clone carrying this T cell receptor beta chain occurred many times. What it binds is not known. The authors produced cDNA by 5'RACE using 10-nucleotide random UMIs. Each sequencing run yielded over 160 million TCR-beta sequences from 15-18 subjects. TCRdb re-analysed the 5' RACE reads in MiXCR, keeping a single row per CDR3 protein. Of 55,000 to 75,000 distinct CDR3 sequences listed, around 13% were seen once; the top ten hold about 4.5%. Time point noted: longitudinal time-point 1 (baseline). The data are from a study of neurological immune-mediated disorders. Findings of the study overall: Private repertoires in all groups were suggested by the finding that expanded clones across subjects shared no CDR3 amino acid sequences. Expansion of TCR clones was greatest in HTLV-1-associated myelopathy and smallest in multiple sclerosis, where it fell below that of healthy controls.

Germline V gives CDR1 MDHEN, CDR2 SYDVKM. The CDR3 is made up of 16 amino acids. V was clipped by 8 bases and J by 1 base; unmatched bases: 11. The TCR was taken from a female donor with HTLV-1-associated myelopathy (HAM/TSP). The sequenced sample was PBMCs. J is TRBJ1-5 and V is TRBV28; 7 bases fit TRBD1. CDR3 loop: CASPPDRVWSNQPQHF. The CDR3 coding sequence is TGTGCCAGCCCCCCTGACAGGGTTTGGAGCAATCAGCCCCAGCATTTT.